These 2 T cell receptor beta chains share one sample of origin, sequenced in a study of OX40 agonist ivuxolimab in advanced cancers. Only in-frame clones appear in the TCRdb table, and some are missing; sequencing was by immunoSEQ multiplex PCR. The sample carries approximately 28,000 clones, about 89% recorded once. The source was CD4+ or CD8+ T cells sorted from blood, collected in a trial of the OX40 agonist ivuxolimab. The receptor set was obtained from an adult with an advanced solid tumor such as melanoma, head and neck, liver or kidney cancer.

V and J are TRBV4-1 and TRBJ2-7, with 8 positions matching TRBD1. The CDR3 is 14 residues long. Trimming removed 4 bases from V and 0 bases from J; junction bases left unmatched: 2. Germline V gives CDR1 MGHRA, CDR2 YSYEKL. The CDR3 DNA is TGCGCCAGCAGCCTCGGACAGGGCTCCTACGAGCAGTACTTC. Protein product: CASSLGQGSYEQYF.

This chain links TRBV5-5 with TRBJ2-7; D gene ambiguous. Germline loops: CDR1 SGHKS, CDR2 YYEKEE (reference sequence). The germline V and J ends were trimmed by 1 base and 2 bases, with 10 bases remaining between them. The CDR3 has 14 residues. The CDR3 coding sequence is TGTGCCAGCAGCTTGACCTGGTTAACCTACGAGCAGTACTTC. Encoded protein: CASSLTWLTYEQYF.